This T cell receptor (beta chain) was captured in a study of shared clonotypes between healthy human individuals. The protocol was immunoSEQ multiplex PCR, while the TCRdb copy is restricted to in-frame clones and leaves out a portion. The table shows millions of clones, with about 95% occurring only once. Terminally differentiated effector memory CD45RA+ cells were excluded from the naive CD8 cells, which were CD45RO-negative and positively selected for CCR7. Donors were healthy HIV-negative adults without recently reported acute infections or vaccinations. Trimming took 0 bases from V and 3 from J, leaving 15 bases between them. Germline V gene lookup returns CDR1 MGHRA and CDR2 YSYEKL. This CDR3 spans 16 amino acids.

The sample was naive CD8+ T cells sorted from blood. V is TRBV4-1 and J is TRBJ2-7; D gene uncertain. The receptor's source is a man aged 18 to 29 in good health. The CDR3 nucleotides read TGCGCCAGCAGCCAAGATCATTTCGGCACTTACTACGAGCAGTACTTC. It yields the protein CASSQDHFGTYYEQYF.